Listed below are T cell receptor beta chains from one sample, sequenced in a study of cytomegalovirus exposure and HLA in healthy donors. Sequencing used immunoSEQ multiplex PCR; TCRdb keeps in-frame clones, though not all of them. The sample holds about 150,000 clones, less than 80% seen once. The sequenced sample consisted of PBMCs. Source of these receptors: a female donor in good health and CMV-seropositive. The CDR3 runs from the conserved cysteine through the conserved F or W. The order of the fields is D gene, clone size, V gene, J gene, CDR3 protein, CDR3 DNA. D genes are given only for firm matches. Some rows mark clone size as missing; the rest say once, few, many or name a class of expanded clone.

TRBD2	once	TRBV30	TRBJ2-1	CAWRTGASGSDEQFF	TGTGCCTGGAGAACGGGGGCTAGCGGGAGTGATGAGCAGTTCTTC
TRBD2	-	TRBV5-4	TRBJ2-1	CASSFLVAGLNNEQFF	TGTGCCAGCAGCTTCCTCGTAGCGGGTTTAAACAATGAGCAGTTCTTC
-	-	TRBV30	TRBJ2-5	CAWSVNYQETQYF	TGTGCCTGGAGTGTGAACTACCAAGAGACCCAGTACTTC
-	few	TRBV9	TRBJ1-2	CASSPGVGYTF	TGTGCCAGCAGCCCAGGGGTTGGCTACACCTTC
TRBD1	-	TRBV10-3	TRBJ1-6	CAISNRGFQNAGSPLHF	TGTGCCATCAGTAACAGGGGGTTCCAAAATGCTGGTTCACCCCTCCACTTT
-	-	TRBV5-4	TRBJ1-3	CASRPQNSGNTIYF	TGTGCCAGCAGACCGCAGAACTCTGGAAACACCATATATTTT
-	-	TRBV7-9	TRBJ2-5	CASSSPSQETQYF	TGTGCCAGCAGCTCCCCCTCTCAAGAGACCCAGTACTTC
-	-	TRBV30	TRBJ2-1	CAFTTHRGYNEQFF	TGTGCCTTCACGACTCACCGGGGTTACAATGAGCAGTTCTTC
-	few	TRBV11-2	TRBJ2-3	CASSFRDSNLPQYF	TGTGCCAGCAGCTTCCGGGACTCCAATCTACCGCAGTATTTT
-	once	TRBV4-1	TRBJ1-1	CASSQLVNTEAFF	TGCGCCAGCAGCCAATTAGTAAACACTGAAGCTTTCTTT
TRBD2	few	TRBV5-1	TRBJ2-3	CASSFLSGGANTDTQYF	TGCGCCAGCAGCTTCCTAAGCGGGGGGGCGAACACAGATACGCAGTATTTT
TRBD1	-	TRBV5-4	TRBJ2-1	CASSRGQGIVNEQFF	TGTGCCAGCAGCAGGGGACAGGGGATAGTGAATGAGCAGTTCTTC
-	-	TRBV9	TRBJ2-1	CASSEQSYNEQFF	TGTGCCAGCAGCGAACAGAGCTACAATGAGCAGTTCTTC
TRBD2	-	TRBV6-5	TRBJ2-7	CASSYSAGGKQYF	TGTGCCAGCAGTTACTCGGCGGGGGGGAAGCAGTACTTC
TRBD1	-	TRBV10-3	TRBJ1-2	CAISEDRVGYTF	TGTGCCATCAGTGAGGACAGGGTGGGCTACACCTTC
TRBD1	-	TRBV2	TRBJ1-1	CASSEAGGYTEAFF	TGTGCCAGCAGTGAAGCAGGGGGCTATACTGAAGCTTTCTTT
TRBD1	-	TRBV7-6	TRBJ1-2	CASSLAGGGEGYTF	TGTGCCAGCAGCTTAGCTGGAGGGGGCGAGGGCTACACCTTC
-	once	TRBV5-4	TRBJ2-2	CASSMRGTGELFF	TGTGCCAGCAGCATGCGGGGCACCGGGGAGCTGTTTTTT
-	few	TRBV5-6	TRBJ1-1	CASSLQVTEAFF	TGTGCCAGCAGCTTACAGGTGACTGAAGCTTTCTTT
-	-	TRBV5-1	TRBJ1-1	CASILIGRHRDTEAFF	TGCGCCAGCATTTTAATAGGGAGACATCGGGACACTGAAGCTTTCTTT
-	-	TRBV15	TRBJ1-4	CATSREPQATNEKLFF	TGTGCCACCAGCAGAGAACCACAAGCAACTAATGAAAAACTGTTTTTT
TRBD1	-	TRBV7-2	TRBJ2-7	CASSLDTGGTYEQYF	TGTGCCAGCAGCTTAGATACAGGGGGGACCTACGAGCAGTACTTC
TRBD1	once	TRBV19	TRBJ1-4	CASSNRDRGEKLFF	TGTGCCAGCTCAAACCGGGACAGGGGGGAAAAACTGTTTTTT
TRBD2	-	TRBV28	TRBJ2-3	CASSSTSGGTTDTQYF	TGTGCCAGCAGTTCGACTAGCGGGGGAACCACAGATACGCAGTATTTT
-	medium-sized	TRBV6-1	TRBJ2-7	CAGSDTGYEQYF	TGTGCCGGATCCGACACGGGGTACGAGCAGTACTTC
-	-	TRBV5-1	TRBJ1-6	CASSPGVGPHSPLHF	TGCGCCAGCAGCCCCGGGGTGGGTCCCCATTCACCCCTCCACTTT
TRBD2	once	TRBV2	TRBJ2-1	CASSVSGTSGSNEQFF	TGTGCCAGCAGTGTATCCGGGACTAGCGGGAGCAATGAGCAGTTCTTC
TRBD2	-	TRBV4-1	TRBJ2-3	CASSQELAGGKGTQYF	TGCGCCAGCAGCCAAGAACTAGCGGGGGGGAAAGGTACGCAGTATTTT
TRBD1	-	TRBV9	TRBJ1-5	CASSPDRGFNQPQHF	TGTGCCAGCAGCCCGGACAGGGGGTTCAATCAGCCCCAGCATTTT
TRBD2	-	TRBV7-3	TRBJ2-5	CASSPQTSGGQETQYF	TGTGCCAGCAGCCCTCAGACTAGCGGGGGCCAAGAGACCCAGTACTTC
TRBD2	-	TRBV30	TRBJ2-1	CAWSVPTSGSYNEQFF	TGTGCCTGGAGTGTACCGACTAGCGGGAGCTACAATGAGCAGTTCTTC
-	once	TRBV5-1	TRBJ2-7	CASNFEQATIDEQYF	TGCGCCAGCAACTTTGAACAGGCTACTATCGACGAGCAGTACTTC
-	-	TRBV9	TRBJ1-1	CASSVAAGAMNTEAFF	TGTGCCAGCAGCGTAGCCGCAGGGGCCATGAACACTGAAGCTTTCTTT
-	once	TRBV14	TRBJ1-2	CASSQTGNNGYTF	TGTGCCAGCAGCCAAACAGGGAACAATGGCTACACCTTC
-	-	TRBV5-6	TRBJ2-1	CASSLEMGAVYNEQFF	TGTGCCAGCAGCTTGGAAATGGGGGCGGTTTACAATGAGCAGTTCTTC
-	-	TRBV9	TRBJ2-1	CASSQEGFSYNEQFF	TGTGCCAGCAGCCAAGAGGGTTTCTCCTACAATGAGCAGTTCTTC
TRBD2	-	TRBV29-1	TRBJ2-7	CSVRLAGREQYF	TGCAGCGTTCGGCTAGCGGGCAGGGAGCAGTACTTC
-	-	TRBV9	TRBJ1-1	CASSVSGINTEAFF	TGTGCCAGCAGCGTTTCGGGGATTAACACTGAAGCTTTCTTT
-	-	TRBV7-9	TRBJ2-3	CASSRQGLADTQYF	TGTGCCAGCAGCCGACAAGGACTGGCAGATACGCAGTATTTT
TRBD1	-	TRBV29-1	TRBJ2-5	CSVEQTGPETQYF	TGCAGCGTTGAGCAGACAGGGCCAGAGACCCAGTACTTC
-	few	TRBV5-4	TRBJ1-6	CASSPAAGNYNSPLHF	TGTGCCAGCAGCCCCGCGGCGGGGAACTATAATTCACCCCTCCACTTT
-	-	TRBV19	TRBJ2-2	CASSILDSGNTGELFF	TGTGCCAGTAGTATATTAGATAGCGGAAACACCGGGGAGCTGTTTTTT
-	-	TRBV6-4	TRBJ2-3	CASSDSRTSTDTQYF	TGTGCCAGCAGTGACTCGAGGACTAGCACAGATACGCAGTATTTT
TRBD2	few	TRBV5-4	TRBJ2-3	CASSPGGTTDTQYF	TGTGCCAGCAGCCCGGGGGGGACCACAGATACGCAGTATTTT
-	-	TRBV7-9	TRBJ2-5	CASSPSYRQETQYF	TGTGCCAGCAGCCCATCGTACAGGCAAGAGACCCAGTACTTC
-	once	TRBV5-1	TRBJ1-1	CASSLSRRTGAFF	TGCGCCAGCAGCTTGAGTCGTAGGACTGGAGCTTTCTTT
TRBD1	few	TRBV2	TRBJ2-2	CASTGTVHTGELFF	TGTGCCAGCACCGGGACAGTACATACCGGGGAGCTGTTTTTT
TRBD1	-	TRBV30	TRBJ1-5	CAWRDREYRSSNQPQHF	TGTGCCTGGAGGGACAGGGAGTATCGTTCTAGCAATCAGCCCCAGCATTTT
-	-	TRBV20-1	TRBJ2-7	CSARPEIKQYF	TGCAGTGCTAGGCCGGAGATTAAGCAGTACTTC